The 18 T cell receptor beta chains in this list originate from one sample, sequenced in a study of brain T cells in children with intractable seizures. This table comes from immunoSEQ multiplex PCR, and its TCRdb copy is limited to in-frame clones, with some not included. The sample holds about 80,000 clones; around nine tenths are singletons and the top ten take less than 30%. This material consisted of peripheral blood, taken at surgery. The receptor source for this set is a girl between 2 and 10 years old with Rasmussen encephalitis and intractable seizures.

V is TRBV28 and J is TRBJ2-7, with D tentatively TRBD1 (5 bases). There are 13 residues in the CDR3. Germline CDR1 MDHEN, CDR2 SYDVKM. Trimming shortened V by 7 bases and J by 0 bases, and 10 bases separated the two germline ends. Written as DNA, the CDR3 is TGTGCCAGCAAGGGGCCGGACTCCTACGAGCAGTACTTC. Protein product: CASKGPDSYEQYF. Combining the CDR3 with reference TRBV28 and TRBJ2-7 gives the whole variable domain DVKVTQSSRYLVKRTGEKVFLECVQDMDHENMFWYRQDPGLGLRLIYFSYDVKMKEKGDIPEGYSVSREKKERFSLILESASTNQTSMYLCASKGPDSYEQYFGPGTRLTVT.

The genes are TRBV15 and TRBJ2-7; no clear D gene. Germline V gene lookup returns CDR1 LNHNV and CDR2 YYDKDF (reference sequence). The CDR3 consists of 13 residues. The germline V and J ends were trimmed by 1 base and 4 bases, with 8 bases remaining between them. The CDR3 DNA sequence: TGTGCCACCAGCAGAGGACTCGCGTACGAGCAGTACTTC. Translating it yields CATSRGLAYEQYF.

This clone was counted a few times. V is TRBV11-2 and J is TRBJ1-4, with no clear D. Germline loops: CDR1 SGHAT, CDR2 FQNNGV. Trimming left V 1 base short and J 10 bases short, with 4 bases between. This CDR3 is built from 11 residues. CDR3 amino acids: CASSLGVKLFF. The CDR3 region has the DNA TGTGCCAGCAGCTTAGGGGTAAAACTGTTTTTT.

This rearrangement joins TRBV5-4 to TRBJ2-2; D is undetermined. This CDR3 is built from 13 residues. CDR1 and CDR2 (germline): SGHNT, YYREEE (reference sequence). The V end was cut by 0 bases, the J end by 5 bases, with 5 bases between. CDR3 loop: CASSLGGTGELFF. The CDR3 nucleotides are TGTGCCAGCAGCTTGGGTGGGACCGGGGAGCTGTTTTTT.

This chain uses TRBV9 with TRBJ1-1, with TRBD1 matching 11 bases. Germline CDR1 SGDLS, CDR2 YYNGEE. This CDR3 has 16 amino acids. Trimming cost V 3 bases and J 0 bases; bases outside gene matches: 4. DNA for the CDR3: TGTGCCAGCAGCGCGGGGACAGGGGGTATGAACACTGAAGCTTTCTTT. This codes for CASSAGTGGMNTEAFF.

For the CDR3, the DNA is TGTGCCAGCGGCCGACAGGGCAACACCGGGGAGCTGTTTTTT. This gives the protein CASGRQGNTGELFF. The chain carries TRBV7-9 and TRBJ2-2; 7 bases are a match to TRBD1. The V gene's germline CDR1 is SEHNR and CDR2 FQNEAQ (reference sequence). V shed 8 bases and J 2 bases; nucleotides not matched to a gene: 5. This CDR3 has 14 residues.

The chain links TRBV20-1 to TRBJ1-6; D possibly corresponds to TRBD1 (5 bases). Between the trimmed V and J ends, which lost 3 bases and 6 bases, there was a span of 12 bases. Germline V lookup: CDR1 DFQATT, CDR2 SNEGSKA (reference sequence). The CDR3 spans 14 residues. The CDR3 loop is CSASPGTTNSPLHF. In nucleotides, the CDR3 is TGCAGTGCTAGTCCCGGGACTACTAATTCACCCCTCCACTTT.

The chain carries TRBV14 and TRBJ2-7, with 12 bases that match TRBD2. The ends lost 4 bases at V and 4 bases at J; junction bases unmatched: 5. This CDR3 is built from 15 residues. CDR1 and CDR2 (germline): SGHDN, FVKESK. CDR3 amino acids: CASSRTSGRLYEQYF. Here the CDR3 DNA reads TGTGCCAGCAGCCGAACTAGCGGGAGGTTGTACGAGCAGTACTTC.

Here the CDR3 reads CASSLIHRNYEQYF. The CDR3 nucleotides read TGCGCCAGCAGCTTGATCCACAGGAATTACGAGCAGTACTTC. The chain combines TRBV5-1 with TRBJ2-7; maybe TRBD1 (5 bases). V dropped 1 base and J dropped 4 bases, with 12 bases sitting between them. CDR1 SGHRS and CDR2 YFSETQ come from the germline V gene. This CDR3 region has 14 residues.

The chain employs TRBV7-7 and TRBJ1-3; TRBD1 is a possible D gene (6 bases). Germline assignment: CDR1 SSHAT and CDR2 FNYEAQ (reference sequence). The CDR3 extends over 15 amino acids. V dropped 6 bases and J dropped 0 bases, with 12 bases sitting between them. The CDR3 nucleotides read TGTGCCAGCAGTCTAGGGGGGAGCTCTGGAAACACCATATATTTT. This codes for CASSLGGSSGNTIYF.

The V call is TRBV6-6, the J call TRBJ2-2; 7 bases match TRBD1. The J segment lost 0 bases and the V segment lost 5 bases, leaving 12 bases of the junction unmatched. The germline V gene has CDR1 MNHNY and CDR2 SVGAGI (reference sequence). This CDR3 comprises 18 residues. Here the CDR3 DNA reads TGTGCCAGCAGTCCGGTGACAGGGCCTCTTACGAACACCGGGGAGCTGTTTTTT. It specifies CASSPVTGPLTNTGELFF.

The CDR3 DNA follows: TGTGCCAGCAGCCAGGGACAGGGAGGGCAGCCCCAGCATTTT. Translation: CASSQGQGGQPQHF. This chain joins TRBV3-1 (or the pseudogene TRBV3-2) and TRBJ1-5; 9 bases align to TRBD1. The CDR3 is 14 amino acids. V shed 3 bases and J 7 bases; nucleotides not matched to a gene: 4. CDR1 and CDR2 from the germline V gene are LGHDT and YNNKEL (reference sequence).

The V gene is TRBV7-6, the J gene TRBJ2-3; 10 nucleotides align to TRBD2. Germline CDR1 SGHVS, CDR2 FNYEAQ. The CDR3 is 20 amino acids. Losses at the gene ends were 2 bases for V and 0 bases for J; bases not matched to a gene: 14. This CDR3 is CASSLPSGGRGVTSTDTQYF. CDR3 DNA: TGTGCCAGCAGCTTACCTAGCGGGGGCCGAGGGGTAACTAGCACAGATACGCAGTATTTT.

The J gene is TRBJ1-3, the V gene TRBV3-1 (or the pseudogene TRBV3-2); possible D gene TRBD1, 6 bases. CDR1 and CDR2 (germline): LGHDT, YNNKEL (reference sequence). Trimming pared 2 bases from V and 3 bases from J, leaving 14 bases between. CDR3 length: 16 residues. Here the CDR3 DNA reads TGTGCCAGCAGCCAAACAGGGACCCGGGTTGGAAACACCATATATTTT. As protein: CASSQTGTRVGNTIYF.

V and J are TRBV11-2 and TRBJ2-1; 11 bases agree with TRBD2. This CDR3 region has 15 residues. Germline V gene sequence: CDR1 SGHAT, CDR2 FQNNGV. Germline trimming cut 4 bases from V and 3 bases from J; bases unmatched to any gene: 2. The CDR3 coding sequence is TGTGCCAGCAGCTCGGGACTAGCGGTCTACAATGAGCAGTTCTTC. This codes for CASSSGLAVYNEQFF.

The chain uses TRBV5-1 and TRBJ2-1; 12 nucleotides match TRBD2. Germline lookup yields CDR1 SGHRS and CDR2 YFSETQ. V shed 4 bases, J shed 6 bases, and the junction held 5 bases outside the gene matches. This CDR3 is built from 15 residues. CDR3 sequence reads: CASSRLAGGLNEQFF. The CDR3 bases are TGCGCCAGCAGCCGGCTAGCGGGAGGGCTCAATGAGCAGTTCTTC.

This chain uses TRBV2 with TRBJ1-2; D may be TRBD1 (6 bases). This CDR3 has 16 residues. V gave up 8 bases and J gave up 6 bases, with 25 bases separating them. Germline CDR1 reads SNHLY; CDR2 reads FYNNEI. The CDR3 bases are TGTGCCAGCCAGTTGGGATTACGGGGGCGCCTAAATGGCTACACCTTC. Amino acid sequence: CASQLGLRGRLNGYTF.

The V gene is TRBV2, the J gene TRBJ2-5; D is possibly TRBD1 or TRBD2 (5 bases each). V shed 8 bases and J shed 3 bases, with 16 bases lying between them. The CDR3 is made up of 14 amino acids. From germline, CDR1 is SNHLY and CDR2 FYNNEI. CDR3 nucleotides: TGTGCCAGCCGGAGGACACAGCAGAAAGAGACCCAGTACTTC. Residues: CASRRTQQKETQYF.